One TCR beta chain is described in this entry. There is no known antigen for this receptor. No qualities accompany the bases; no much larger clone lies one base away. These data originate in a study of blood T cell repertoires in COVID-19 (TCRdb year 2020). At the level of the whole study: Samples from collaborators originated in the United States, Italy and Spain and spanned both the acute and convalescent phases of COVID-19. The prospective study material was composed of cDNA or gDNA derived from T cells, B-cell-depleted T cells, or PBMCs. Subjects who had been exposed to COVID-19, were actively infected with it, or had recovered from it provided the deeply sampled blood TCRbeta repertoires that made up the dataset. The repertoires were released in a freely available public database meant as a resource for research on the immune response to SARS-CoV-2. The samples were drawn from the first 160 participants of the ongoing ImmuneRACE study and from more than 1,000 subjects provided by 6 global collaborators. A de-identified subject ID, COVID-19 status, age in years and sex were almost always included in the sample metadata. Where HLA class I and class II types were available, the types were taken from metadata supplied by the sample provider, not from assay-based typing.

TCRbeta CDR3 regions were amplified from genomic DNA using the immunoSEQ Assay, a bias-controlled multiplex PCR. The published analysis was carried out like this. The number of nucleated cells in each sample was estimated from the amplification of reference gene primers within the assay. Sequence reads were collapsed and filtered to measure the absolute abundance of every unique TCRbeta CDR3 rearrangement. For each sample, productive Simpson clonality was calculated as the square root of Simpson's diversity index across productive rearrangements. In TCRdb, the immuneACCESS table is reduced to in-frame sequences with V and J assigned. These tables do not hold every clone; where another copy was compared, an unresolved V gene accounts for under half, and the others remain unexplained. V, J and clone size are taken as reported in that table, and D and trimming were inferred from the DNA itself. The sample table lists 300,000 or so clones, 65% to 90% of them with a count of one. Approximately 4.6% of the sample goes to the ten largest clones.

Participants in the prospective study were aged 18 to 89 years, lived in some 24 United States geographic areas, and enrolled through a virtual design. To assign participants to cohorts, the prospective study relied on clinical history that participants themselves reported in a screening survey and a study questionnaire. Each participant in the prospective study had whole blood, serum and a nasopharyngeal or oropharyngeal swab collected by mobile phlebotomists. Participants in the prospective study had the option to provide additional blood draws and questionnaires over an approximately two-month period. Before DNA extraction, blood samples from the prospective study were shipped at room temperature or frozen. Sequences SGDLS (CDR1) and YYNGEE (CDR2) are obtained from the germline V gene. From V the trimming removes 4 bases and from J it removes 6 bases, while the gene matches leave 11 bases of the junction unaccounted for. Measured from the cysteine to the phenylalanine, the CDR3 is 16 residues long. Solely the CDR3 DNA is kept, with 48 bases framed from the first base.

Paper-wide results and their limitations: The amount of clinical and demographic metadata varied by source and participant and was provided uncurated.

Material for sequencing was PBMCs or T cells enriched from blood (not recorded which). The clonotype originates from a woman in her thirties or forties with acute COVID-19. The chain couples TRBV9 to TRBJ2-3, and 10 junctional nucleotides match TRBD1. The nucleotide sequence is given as TGTGCCAGCAGCACCCTGACAGGGGGCGTGTCGGATACGCAGTATTTT. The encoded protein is CASSTLTGGVSDTQYF.